These T cell receptor beta chains were read from a single sample in a study of cytomegalovirus exposure and HLA in healthy donors. TCRdb keeps only in-frame clones here, not all; method: immunoSEQ multiplex PCR. The repertoire holds some 190,000 clones, with 80% as singletons. Sequencing used PBMCs. Source of these receptors: a woman aged 30 to 39 in good health and CMV-seronegative. Both conserved end residues are part of each CDR3. The D gene is left open where the match is weak. Expanded clones are given a class, and other clones once, few, many or no size at all.

16	TRBV27	TRBJ1-2	-	-	TGTGCCAGCAGTTTATCTTATGACTCCTCCCTCTATGGCTACACCTTC	CASSLSYDSSLYGYTF
14	TRBV27	TRBJ2-7	-	-	TGTGCCAGCAGGAACCGGGACTCCTTTTACGAGCAGTACTTC	CASRNRDSFYEQYF
16	TRBV4-3	TRBJ1-1	TRBD1	few	TGCGCCAGCAGCCAAGATCTAGGGACAGGGGGCACTGAAGCTTTCTTT	CASSQDLGTGGTEAFF
14	TRBV7-3	TRBJ1-2	TRBD1	-	TGTGCCAGCAGCTTGACGAAGGGGGCGGATGGCTACACCTTC	CASSLTKGADGYTF
14	TRBV6-5	TRBJ1-6	-	-	TGTGCCAGCAGTTACGGACAATATAATTCACCCCTCCACTTT	CASSYGQYNSPLHF
15	TRBV6-5	TRBJ2-7	TRBD1	-	TGTGCCAGCAGTTACTCTTGGACAGGGGCAGGTGAGCAGTACTTC	CASSYSWTGAGEQYF
15	TRBV7-6	TRBJ2-7	TRBD1	once	TGTGCCAGCAGCTTAAGCGGGACAGGGAGGCACGAGCAGTACTTC	CASSLSGTGRHEQYF
14	TRBV9	TRBJ2-4	-	few	TGTGCCAGCAGCGTAGCAGTAAGAGGGAGCATTCAGTACTTC	CASSVAVRGSIQYF
14	TRBV19	TRBJ2-7	TRBD2	-	TGTGCCAGTAGCCTAGCGGGCCCTTCCTACGAGCAGTACTTC	CASSLAGPSYEQYF
15	TRBV27	TRBJ2-7	TRBD1	-	TGTGCCAGCAGTTTACTAGGACAGGGATCCTACGAGCAGTACTTC	CASSLLGQGSYEQYF